This TCR beta chain was identified in a study of blood T cells in healthy people across ages. Losses at the gene ends were 7 bases for V and 7 bases for J; bases not matched to a gene: 8. The CDR3 is 13 residues long. Germline CDR1 is ENHRY and CDR2 is SYGVKD. This clonotype was counted only a few times. Next came a second PCR, run for about 6 to 12 cycles, which used a sample-barcoded 5' primer along with a J-beta primer mix. A template-switch adaptor containing 12 random nucleotides labeled each cDNA molecule. In TCRdb, the 5' RACE reads were re-called with MiXCR into one record per CDR3 protein. The table includes roughly 800,000 distinct CDR3 sequences, nearly 60% detected once.

Sequenced input: blood. The gene calls are TRBV10-3 and TRBJ1-2; 8 nucleotides agree with TRBD1. The TCR sequence derives from a man between 25 and 39 years old in good health. CDR3 nucleotides: TGTGCCATCACCTCGACAGGGGTTCCTGGCTACACCTTC. Translated, it gives CAITSTGVPGYTF.